Listed here are 27 T cell receptor beta chains from one sample, sequenced in a study of blood T cell repertoires in COVID-19. Using immunoSEQ multiplex PCR, the repertoire was profiled, and TCRdb retains in-frame clones only, with some absent. Among hundreds of thousands of clones listed, approximately 88% were seen once. The source material was peripheral blood. The origin of the receptors is a woman aged 45-60 years with COVID-19, enrolled during active disease.

Comments on this clone: Other DNA sequences from this sample encode an identical CDR3 as well. The rearrangement links TRBV9 to TRBJ1-2; 7 bases are shared with TRBD1. Per the germline V gene, CDR1 is SGDLS and CDR2 is YYNGEE. The length of the CDR3 is 12 residues. J lost 6 bases, V lost 8 bases, and 7 bases had no gene match. The CDR3 nucleotides are TGTGCCAGTAGGGGGCGAGAGGATGGCTACACCTTC. Amino acids: CASRGREDGYTF.

Worth noting for this clone: Within the sample, other DNA sequences also encode this same CDR3. CDR3: CASSLRGNGYTF. The CDR3 bases are TGTGCCAGCAGCTTGCGAGGGAACGGCTACACCTTC. The chain is built from TRBV5-6 and TRBJ1-2, with unresolved D. Germline V CDR1 and CDR2: SGHDT, YYEEEE. Trimming pared 1 base from V and 8 bases from J, leaving 9 bases between. This CDR3 is 12 amino acids long.

This chain connects TRBV19 to TRBJ1-6; D gene unclear. Germline V gene data show CDR1 as LNHDA and CDR2 as SQIVND (reference sequence). The CDR3 sequence is 15 residues long. V lost 6 bases, J lost 7 bases, and 16 bases lay in between. Written as DNA, the CDR3 is TGTGCCAGTAGCCCCGGCGTGTGGGCAAATTCACCCCTCCACTTT. Its protein is CASSPGVWANSPLHF.

This chain links TRBV5-4 with TRBJ1-2; 8 bases match TRBD1. Germline CDR1 SGHNT, CDR2 YYREEE (reference sequence). V trimming: 0 bases; J trimming: 4 bases; junction bases outside the gene matches: 8. The CDR3 extends over 16 amino acids. For the CDR3, the DNA is TGTGCCAGCAGCTTGGATCCCCAGGGGGCGGGCTATGGCTACACCTTC. This encodes CASSLDPQGAGYGYTF. Combining the CDR3 with reference TRBV5-4 and TRBJ1-2 gives the whole variable domain ETGVTQSPTHLIKTRGQQVTLRCSSQSGHNTVSWYQQALGQGPQFIFQYYREEENGRGNFPPRFSGLQFPNYSSELNVNALELDDSALYLCASSLDPQGAGYGYTFGSGTRLTVV.

The rearrangement joins TRBV4-1 to TRBJ1-6; the D is unclear. CDR3 length: 16 residues. With 0 bases removed from V and 12 bases from J, the gap between germline ends came to 18 bases. Germline V CDR1 and CDR2: MGHRA, YSYEKL. In nucleotides, the CDR3 is TGCGCCAGCAGCCAAGATCCGCCGCCGGAGCTAAGACCCCTCCACTTT. Its protein is CASSQDPPPELRPLHF.

The rearrangement uses TRBV30 and TRBJ2-7; 10 bases match TRBD2. Germline values: CDR1 GTSNPN, CDR2 SVGIG (reference sequence). With 7 bases clipped from V and 2 bases from J, the junction kept 8 bases outside the gene matches. The CDR3 sequence is 14 residues long. The CDR3 nucleotides are TGTGCCTTGAGCGGGGGGGCGGTAACCTACGAGCAGTACTTC. The encoded protein is CALSGGAVTYEQYF.

The chain links TRBV30 to TRBJ1-1; weak D call: TRBD1 (6 bases). Germline values: CDR1 GTSNPN, CDR2 SVGIG (reference sequence). V lost 4 bases, J lost 3 bases, and 12 bases lay in between. This CDR3 spans 13 amino acids. DNA for the CDR3: TGTGCCTGGAACAGGGCAAAGGACACTGAAGCTTTCTTT. Encoded protein: CAWNRAKDTEAFF.

V gene TRBV5-4 combines with J gene TRBJ1-2, with D uncertain. The CDR3 contains 14 residues. The germline V gene encodes CDR1 SGHNT and CDR2 YYREEE (reference sequence). V lost 1 base, J lost 1 base, and 8 bases lay in between. The CDR3 nucleotides read TGTGCCAGCAGCTTGTGGCCCATTAACTATGGCTACACCTTC. Its protein product is CASSLWPINYGYTF.

CDR3 loop: CASSDWRTNEQFF. Written as DNA, the CDR3 is TGCGCCAGCAGTGACTGGAGGACCAATGAGCAGTTCTTC. This chain connects TRBV10-1 to TRBJ2-1; TRBD2 might be the D (5 bases). Trimming left V 3 bases short and J 6 bases short, with 9 bases between. The CDR3 extends over 13 amino acids. CDR1 WNHNN and CDR2 SYGVQD come from the germline V gene (reference sequence).

V usage is TRBV14 and J usage is TRBJ2-1, with 10 bases fitting TRBD2. The ends lost 3 bases at V and 6 bases at J; junction bases unmatched: 8. Per germline, CDR1 SGHDN and CDR2 FVKESK. The CDR3 covers 16 residues. The CDR3 spells CASSQDRTSGFNEQFF. As DNA, the CDR3 is TGTGCCAGCAGCCAGGATAGGACTAGCGGTTTCAATGAGCAGTTCTTC.

The chain carries TRBV6-6 and TRBJ1-4; TRBD1 might be the D (5 bases). CDR3 length: 15 amino acids. Trimming left V 2 bases short and J 0 bases short, with 7 bases between. CDR1 is MNHNY, CDR2 SVGAGI, per germline (reference sequence). The CDR3 spells CASSYGDSTNEKLFF. CDR3 sequence (DNA): TGTGCCAGCAGTTACGGGGACTCAACTAATGAAAAACTGTTTTTT.

The rearrangement links TRBV18 to TRBJ1-2; D may be TRBD1 (6 bases). The germline V gene has CDR1 KGHSH and CDR2 LQKENI. Trimming removed 3 bases at V and 6 bases at J, with 8 bases between. The CDR3 contains 12 residues. In DNA form, the CDR3 reads TGTGCCAGCTCACCTGACAGGAATGGCTACACCTTC. Protein: CASSPDRNGYTF. The entire variable domain, with the rest obtained from reference TRBV18 and TRBJ1-2, is as follows: NAGVMQNPRHLVRRRGQEARLRCSPMKGHSHVYWYRQLPEEGLKFMVYLQKENIIDESGMPKERFSAEFPKEGPSILRIQQVVRGDSAAYFCASSPDRNGYTFGSGTRLTVV.

The V gene is TRBV6-6, the J gene TRBJ2-7; the match to TRBD2 covers 8 bases. This CDR3 spans 17 amino acids. The germline V gene encodes CDR1 MNHNY and CDR2 SVGAGI (reference sequence). With V trimmed by 5 bases and J by 2 bases, 14 bases remained unmatched. The CDR3 DNA reads TGTGCCAGCAGTCCCCAAGGGGCGGGGGGCATACCCTACGAGCAGTACTTC. Translation: CASSPQGAGGIPYEQYF.

J is TRBJ1-5 and V is TRBV24-1, with D possibly being TRBD1 (6 bases). Germline CDR1 KGHDR, CDR2 SFDVKD. The ends were cut back, 3 bases at V and 6 bases at J, with 11 bases in the middle. The CDR3 loop spans 14 amino acids. Written as DNA, the CDR3 is TGTGCCACCAGTGATCCGGACAGCTCTCAGCCCCAGCATTTT. This codes for CATSDPDSSQPQHF.

The genes are TRBV5-1 and TRBJ2-3; D not certain. Germline CDR1 SGHRS, CDR2 YFSETQ. This CDR3 has 14 amino acids. Trimming took off 0 bases at V and 2 bases at J, with 7 bases between the two ends. The CDR3 loop reads CASSLEADTDTQYF. In nucleotides, the CDR3 is TGCGCCAGCAGCTTGGAAGCCGACACAGATACGCAGTATTTT.

V gene TRBV29-1 combines with J gene TRBJ2-1; TRBD1 aligns across 7 bases. J was trimmed by 7 bases and V by 8 bases; bases with no gene match: 8. Germline V CDR1 and CDR2: SQVTM, ANQGSEA. The CDR3 has 12 residues. The CDR3 protein is CSSEGQLNEQFF. CDR3 coding DNA: TGCAGCTCCGAGGGACAGTTGAATGAGCAGTTCTTC.

The chain combines TRBV24-1 with TRBJ1-1, with TRBD1 matching over 9 bases. CDR1 is KGHDR, CDR2 SFDVKD, per germline. V shed 2 bases, J shed 4 bases, and the junction held 4 bases outside the gene matches. This CDR3 comprises 15 residues. As DNA, the CDR3 is TGTGCCACCAGTGATTCGGACAGGGGCAGCACTGAAGCTTTCTTT. It specifies CATSDSDRGSTEAFF.

J is TRBJ2-7 and V is TRBV7-8; 9 nucleotides line up with TRBD1. The CDR3 length is 15 residues. V trimming: 5 bases; J trimming: 1 base; junction bases outside the gene matches: 6. CDR1 and CDR2 from the germline V gene are SGHVS and FQNEAQ. DNA for the CDR3: TGTGCCAGCAGCCCCGCCGGACAGGGGTCCTACGAGCAGTACTTC. Translated: CASSPAGQGSYEQYF. Together with reference TRBV7-8 and TRBJ2-7, the CDR3 gives the full variable domain: GAGVSQSPRYKVAKRGQDVALRCDPISGHVSLFWYQQALGQGPEFLTYFQNEAQLDKSGLPSDRFFAERPEGSVSTLKIQRTQQEDSAVYLCASSPAGQGSYEQYFGPGTRLTVT.

The genes are TRBV5-6 and TRBJ1-2, with 8 bases aligning to TRBD1. The CDR3 runs to 14 residues. Looked up from germline, CDR1 is SGHDT and CDR2 is YYEEEE. V lost 0 bases, J lost 4 bases, and 2 bases stayed unmatched. CDR3 amino acids: CASSLGQGPYGYTF. Written as DNA, the CDR3 is TGTGCCAGCAGCTTGGGACAGGGGCCCTATGGCTACACCTTC.

The V call is TRBV6-5, the J call TRBJ1-1, with 8 nucleotides matching TRBD1. Germline V CDR1 and CDR2: MNHEY, SVGAGI. The CDR3 is 13 residues long. V trimming: 10 bases; J trimming: 3 bases; junction bases outside the gene matches: 7. The CDR3 sequence: CATLAGGYTEAFF. CDR3 sequence (DNA): TGTGCCACCCTTGCAGGGGGCTACACTGAAGCTTTCTTT.

The chain recombines TRBV5-4 with TRBJ2-3; 14 nucleotides match TRBD2. The ends lost 4 bases at V and 2 bases at J; junction bases unmatched: 6. The germline gives CDR1 SGHNT, CDR2 YYREEE (reference sequence). The CDR3 runs 17 residues. This CDR3 is CASSGGLAGANTDTQYF. CDR3 sequence (DNA): TGTGCCAGCAGCGGGGGACTAGCGGGGGCTAACACAGATACGCAGTATTTT. The whole variable domain, filled in from reference TRBV5-4 and TRBJ2-3, reads ETGVTQSPTHLIKTRGQQVTLRCSSQSGHNTVSWYQQALGQGPQFIFQYYREEENGRGNFPPRFSGLQFPNYSSELNVNALELDDSALYLCASSGGLAGANTDTQYFGPGTRLTVL.

The CDR3, as DNA: TGCGCCAGCAGCGTTACAGGGGGCCCGTCCACTTTCACAGATACGCAGTATTTT. It encodes CASSVTGGPSTFTDTQYF. This chain links TRBV5-1 with TRBJ2-3, with 9 positions matching TRBD1. This CDR3 comprises 18 residues. Germline V CDR1 and CDR2: SGHRS, YFSETQ. With V trimmed by 4 bases and J by 2 bases, 14 bases remained unmatched.

This chain uses TRBV7-2 with TRBJ1-2; D is undetermined. The V end was cut by 6 bases, the J end by 8 bases, with 16 bases between. The CDR3 runs 13 residues. Germline V CDR1 and CDR2: SGHTA, FQGNSA. CDR3 loop: CASSPVAGVGYTF. CDR3 bases: TGTGCCAGCAGTCCCGTGGCGGGAGTCGGCTACACCTTC.

The chain has TRBV12-3 or TRBV12-4 and TRBJ1-1; no definite D call. Trimming removed 2 bases at V and 2 bases at J, with 6 bases between. The CDR3 sequence is 13 residues long. The CDR3 DNA sequence: TGTGCCAGCAGTTTAAGCTACAACACTGAAGCTTTCTTT. Translation gives CASSLSYNTEAFF.

In this sample, this clone turned up a few times. The V call is TRBV7-9, the J call TRBJ1-3; D is unclear. Germline CDR1 SEHNR, CDR2 FQNEAQ (reference sequence). V lost 1 base to trimming and J lost 4 bases, with 11 bases between them. CDR3 length equals 15 residues. The CDR3 region has the DNA TGTGCCAGCAGCTTAGATTGGAGCGAAGGAAACACCATATATTTT. Its protein is CASSLDWSEGNTIYF. Together with reference TRBV7-9 and TRBJ1-3, the CDR3 gives the full variable domain: DTGVSQNPRHKITKRGQNVTFRCDPISEHNRLYWYRQTLGQGPEFLTYFQNEAQLEKSRLLSDRFSAERPKGSFSTLEIQRTEQGDSAMYLCASSLDWSEGNTIYFGEGSWLTVV.

This clone has just one count. The V call is TRBV19, the J call TRBJ2-3; D might be TRBD2 (6 bases). The CDR3 is made up of 16 amino acids. Germline V gives CDR1 LNHDA, CDR2 SQIVND (reference sequence). Trimming shortened V by 3 bases and J by 0 bases, and 13 bases separated the two germline ends. The CDR3 coding sequence is TGTGCCAGTAGTATGCGCCGCGGGGTAAGCACAGATACGCAGTATTTT. Translated, it gives CASSMRRGVSTDTQYF.

J is TRBJ1-1 and V is TRBV5-4, with 7 bases lining up with TRBD1. V lost 4 bases to trimming and J lost 5 bases; unmatched junction nucleotides: 5. Germline lookup yields CDR1 SGHNT and CDR2 YYREEE (reference sequence). The CDR3 extends over 13 amino acids. CDR3 bases: TGTGCCAGCAGCATCAGACAGGGAACTGAAGCTTTCTTT. It specifies CASSIRQGTEAFF.